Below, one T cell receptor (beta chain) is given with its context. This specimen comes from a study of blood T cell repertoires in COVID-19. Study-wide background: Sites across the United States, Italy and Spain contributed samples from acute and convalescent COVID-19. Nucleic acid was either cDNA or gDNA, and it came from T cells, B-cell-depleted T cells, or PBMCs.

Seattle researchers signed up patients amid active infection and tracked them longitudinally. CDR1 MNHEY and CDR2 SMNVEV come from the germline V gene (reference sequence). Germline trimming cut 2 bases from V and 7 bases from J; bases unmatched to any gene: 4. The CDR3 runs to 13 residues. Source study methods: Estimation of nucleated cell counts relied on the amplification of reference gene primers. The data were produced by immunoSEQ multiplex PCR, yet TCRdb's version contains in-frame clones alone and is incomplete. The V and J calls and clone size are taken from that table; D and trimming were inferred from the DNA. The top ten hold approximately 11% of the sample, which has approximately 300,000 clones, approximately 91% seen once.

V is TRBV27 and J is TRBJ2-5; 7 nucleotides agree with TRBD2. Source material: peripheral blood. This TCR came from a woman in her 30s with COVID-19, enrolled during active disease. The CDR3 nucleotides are TGTGCCAGCAGTTTAGCGGGAGTGGGGACCCAGTACTTC. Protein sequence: CASSLAGVGTQYF.